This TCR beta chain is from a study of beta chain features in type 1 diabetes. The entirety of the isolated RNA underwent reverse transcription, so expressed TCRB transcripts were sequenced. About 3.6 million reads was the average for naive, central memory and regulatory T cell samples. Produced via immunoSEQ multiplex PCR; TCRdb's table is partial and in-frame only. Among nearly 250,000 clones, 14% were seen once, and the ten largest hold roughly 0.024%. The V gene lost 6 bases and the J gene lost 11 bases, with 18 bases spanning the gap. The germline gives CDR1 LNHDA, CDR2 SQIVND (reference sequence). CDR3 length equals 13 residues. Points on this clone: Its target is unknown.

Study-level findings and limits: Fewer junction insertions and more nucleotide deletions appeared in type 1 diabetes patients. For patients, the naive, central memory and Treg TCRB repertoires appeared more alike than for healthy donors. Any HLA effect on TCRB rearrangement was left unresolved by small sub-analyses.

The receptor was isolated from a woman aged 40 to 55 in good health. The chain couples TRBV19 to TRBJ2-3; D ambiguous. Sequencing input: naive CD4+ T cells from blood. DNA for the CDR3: TGTGCCAGTAGCGCCCCCGCCCGAGTTGAGCAGTATTTT. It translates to CASSAPARVEQYF.